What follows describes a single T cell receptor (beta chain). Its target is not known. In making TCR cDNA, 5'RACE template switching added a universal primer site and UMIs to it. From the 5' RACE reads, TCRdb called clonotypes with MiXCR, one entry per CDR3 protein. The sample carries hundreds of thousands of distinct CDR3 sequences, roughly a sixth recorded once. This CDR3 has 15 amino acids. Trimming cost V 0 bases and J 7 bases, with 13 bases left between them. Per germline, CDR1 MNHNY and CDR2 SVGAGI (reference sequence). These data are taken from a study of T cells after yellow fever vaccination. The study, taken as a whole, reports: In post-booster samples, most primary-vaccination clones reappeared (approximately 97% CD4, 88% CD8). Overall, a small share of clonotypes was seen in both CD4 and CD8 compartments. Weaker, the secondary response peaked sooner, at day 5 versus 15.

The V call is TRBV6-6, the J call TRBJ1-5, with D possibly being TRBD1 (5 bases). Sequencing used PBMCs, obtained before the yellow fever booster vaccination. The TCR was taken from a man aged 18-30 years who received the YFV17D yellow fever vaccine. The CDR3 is CASSYSRGDGQPQHF. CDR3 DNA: TGTGCCAGCAGTTACTCCCGGGGGGACGGGCAGCCCCAGCATTTT.